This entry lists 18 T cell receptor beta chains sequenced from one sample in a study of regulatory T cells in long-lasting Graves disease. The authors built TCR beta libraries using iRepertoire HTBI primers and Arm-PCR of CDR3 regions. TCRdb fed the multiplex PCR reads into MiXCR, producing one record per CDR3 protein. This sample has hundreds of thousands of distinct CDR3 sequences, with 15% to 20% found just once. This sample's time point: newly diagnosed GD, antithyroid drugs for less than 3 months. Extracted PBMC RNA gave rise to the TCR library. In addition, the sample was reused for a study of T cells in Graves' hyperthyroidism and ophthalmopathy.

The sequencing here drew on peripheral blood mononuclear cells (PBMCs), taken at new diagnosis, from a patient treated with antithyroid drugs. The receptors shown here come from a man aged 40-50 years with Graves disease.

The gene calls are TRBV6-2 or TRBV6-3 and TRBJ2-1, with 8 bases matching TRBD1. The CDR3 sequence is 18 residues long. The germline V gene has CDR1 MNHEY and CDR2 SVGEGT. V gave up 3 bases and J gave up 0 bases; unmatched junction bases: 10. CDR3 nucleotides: TGTGCCAGCAGTTATACAGGGGGGAGAGGGAGCTCCTACAATGAGCAGTTCTTC. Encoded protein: CASSYTGGRGSSYNEQFF.

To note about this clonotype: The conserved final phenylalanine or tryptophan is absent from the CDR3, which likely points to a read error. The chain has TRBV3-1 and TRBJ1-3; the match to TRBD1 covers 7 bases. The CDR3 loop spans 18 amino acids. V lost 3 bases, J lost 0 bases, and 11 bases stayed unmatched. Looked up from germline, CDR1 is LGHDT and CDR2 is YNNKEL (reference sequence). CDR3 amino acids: CASSHLQGTYLSGNTIYS. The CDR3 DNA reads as TGTGCCAGCAGCCACTTACAGGGGACGTATCTCTCTGGAAACACCATATATTCT.

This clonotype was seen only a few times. The CDR3 DNA follows: TGTGCCAGCAGCTTCCTAGCGTCCCCCTACGAGCAGTACTTC. It is translated as CASSFLASPYEQYF. The V gene is TRBV11-3, the J gene TRBJ2-7; tentatively, D is TRBD2 (6 bases). Germline loops: CDR1 SGHNT, CDR2 YENEEA. Deletions cut 3 bases from V and 2 bases from J, with 11 bases between. There are 14 residues in the CDR3.

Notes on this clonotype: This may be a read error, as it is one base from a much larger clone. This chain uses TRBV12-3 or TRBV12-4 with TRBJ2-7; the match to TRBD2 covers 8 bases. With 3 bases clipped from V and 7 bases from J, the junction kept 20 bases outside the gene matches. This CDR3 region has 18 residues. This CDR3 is CASSFKSLGLGGGNEQYF. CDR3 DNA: TGTGCCAGCAGTTTCAAGTCCTTGGGACTAGGGGGGGGCAATGAGCAGTACTTC.

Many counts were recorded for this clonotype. The DNA of the CDR3 is TGTGCCAGCGTAGGGGTCGGTGTCAGGGAATTCAATGAGCAGTTCTTC. This translates into CASVGVGVREFNEQFF. V is TRBV6-1 and J is TRBJ2-1, with D maybe TRBD1 (5 bases). CDR1 and CDR2 from the germline V gene are MNHNS and SASEGT. The CDR3 extends over 16 amino acids. Trimming cost V 8 bases and J 6 bases, with 23 bases left between them.

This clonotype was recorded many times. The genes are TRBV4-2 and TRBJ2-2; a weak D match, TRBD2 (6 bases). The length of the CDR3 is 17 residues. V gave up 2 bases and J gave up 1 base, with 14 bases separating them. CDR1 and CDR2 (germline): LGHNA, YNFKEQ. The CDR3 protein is CASSQRRASENTGELFF. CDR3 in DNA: TGTGCCAGCAGCCAAAGGAGGGCTAGCGAGAACACCGGGGAGCTGTTTTTT.

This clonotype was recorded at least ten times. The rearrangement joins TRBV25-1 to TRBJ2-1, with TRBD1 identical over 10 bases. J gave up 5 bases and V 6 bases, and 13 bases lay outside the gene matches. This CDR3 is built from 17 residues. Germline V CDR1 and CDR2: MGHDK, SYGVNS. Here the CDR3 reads CASRPKKDRGLDNEQFF. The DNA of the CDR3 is TGTGCCAGCAGACCGAAGAAAGACAGGGGGCTGGACAATGAGCAGTTCTTC.

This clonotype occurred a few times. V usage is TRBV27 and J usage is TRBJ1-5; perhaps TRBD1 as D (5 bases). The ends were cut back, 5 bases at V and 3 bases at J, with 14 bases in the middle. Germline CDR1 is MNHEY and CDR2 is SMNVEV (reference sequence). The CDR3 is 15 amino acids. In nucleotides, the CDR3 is TGTGCCAGCAGTCCAGGGCCTCAAGCCAATCAGCCCCAGCATTTT. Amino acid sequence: CASSPGPQANQPQHF.

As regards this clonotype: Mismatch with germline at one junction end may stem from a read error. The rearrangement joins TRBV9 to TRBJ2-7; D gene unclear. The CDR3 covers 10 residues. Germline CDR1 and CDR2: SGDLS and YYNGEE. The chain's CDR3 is CASLNTQESF. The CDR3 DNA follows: TGTGCCAGCCTAAACACCCAGGAATCCTTC.

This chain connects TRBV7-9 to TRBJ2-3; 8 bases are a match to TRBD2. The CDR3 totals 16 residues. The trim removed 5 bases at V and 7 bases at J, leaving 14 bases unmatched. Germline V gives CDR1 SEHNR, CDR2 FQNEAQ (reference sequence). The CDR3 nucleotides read TGTGCCAGCAGCGGCCGGGTGAGCGGGGGACCCAATACGCAGTATTTT. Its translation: CASSGRVSGGPNTQYF.

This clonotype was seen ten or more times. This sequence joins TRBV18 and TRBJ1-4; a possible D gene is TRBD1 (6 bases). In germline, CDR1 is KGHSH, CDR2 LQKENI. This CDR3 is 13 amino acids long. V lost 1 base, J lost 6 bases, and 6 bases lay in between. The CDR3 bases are TGTGCCAGCTCACCACAGGGGGATGAAAAACTGTTTTTT. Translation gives CASSPQGDEKLFF.

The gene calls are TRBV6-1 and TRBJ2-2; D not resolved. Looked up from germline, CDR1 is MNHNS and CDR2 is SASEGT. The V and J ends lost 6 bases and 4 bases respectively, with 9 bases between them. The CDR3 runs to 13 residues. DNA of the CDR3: TGTGCCAGCAGAACTACCTCCACCGGGGAGCTGTTTTTT. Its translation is CASRTTSTGELFF.

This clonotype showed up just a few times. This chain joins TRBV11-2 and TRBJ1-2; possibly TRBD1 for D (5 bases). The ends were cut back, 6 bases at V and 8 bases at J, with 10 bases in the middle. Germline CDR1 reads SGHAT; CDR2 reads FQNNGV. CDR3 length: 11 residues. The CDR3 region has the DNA TGTGCCAGCAGTTGGAGGGGCGGCTACACCTTC. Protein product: CASSWRGGYTF.

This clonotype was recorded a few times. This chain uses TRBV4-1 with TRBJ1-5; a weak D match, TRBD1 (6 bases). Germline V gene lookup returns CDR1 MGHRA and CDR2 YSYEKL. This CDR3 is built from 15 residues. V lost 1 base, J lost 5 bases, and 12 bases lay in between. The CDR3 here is CASSQVYRAYQPQHF. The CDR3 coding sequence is TGCGCCAGCAGCCAAGTTTACAGGGCCTATCAGCCCCAGCATTTT.

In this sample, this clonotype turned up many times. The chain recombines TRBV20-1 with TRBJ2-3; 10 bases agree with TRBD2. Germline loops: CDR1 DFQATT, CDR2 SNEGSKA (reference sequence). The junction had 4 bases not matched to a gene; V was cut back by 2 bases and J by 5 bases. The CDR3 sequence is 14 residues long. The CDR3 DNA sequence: TGCAGTGCTAGACTAGCGGGGGACGTAGATACGCAGTATTTT. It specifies CSARLAGDVDTQYF.

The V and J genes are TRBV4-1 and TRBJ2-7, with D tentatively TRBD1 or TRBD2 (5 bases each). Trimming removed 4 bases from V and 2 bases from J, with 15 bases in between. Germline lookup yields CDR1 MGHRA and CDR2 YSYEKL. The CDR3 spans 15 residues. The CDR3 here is CASSLKSQGAYEQYF. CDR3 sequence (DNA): TGCGCCAGCAGCCTTAAGTCGCAGGGAGCCTACGAGCAGTACTTC.

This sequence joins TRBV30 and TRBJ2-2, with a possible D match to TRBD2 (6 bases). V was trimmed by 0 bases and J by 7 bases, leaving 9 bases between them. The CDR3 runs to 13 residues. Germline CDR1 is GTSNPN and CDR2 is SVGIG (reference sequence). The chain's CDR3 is CAWSVAGHGELFF. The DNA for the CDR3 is TGTGCCTGGAGTGTGGCGGGGCACGGGGAGCTGTTTTTT.

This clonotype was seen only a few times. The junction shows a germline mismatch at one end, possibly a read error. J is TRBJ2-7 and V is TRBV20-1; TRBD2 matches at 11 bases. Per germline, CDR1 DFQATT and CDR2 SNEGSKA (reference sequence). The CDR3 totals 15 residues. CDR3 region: CNAPRRLAGGPEQYF. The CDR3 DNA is TGCAATGCTCCACGTAGGTTAGCGGGGGGGCCCGAGCAGTACTTC.